The source of this T cell receptor beta chain is a study of blood T cell repertoires in COVID-19. For the study at large: The United States, Italy and Spain provided the acute and convalescent COVID-19 samples. In each case, the material was cDNA or gDNA derived from T cells, B-cell-depleted T cells, or PBMCs.

The V gene's germline CDR1 is LGHNA and CDR2 YSLEER. This CDR3 contains 15 residues. V gave up 1 base and J gave up 4 bases; unmatched junction bases: 3. Study processing details: Amplified reference gene primers provided the basis for estimating nucleated cell counts. TCRdb keeps only in-frame clones here, not all; method: immunoSEQ multiplex PCR. The DNA was the basis for D and trimming; V, J and clone size are from that table. The table shows under 200,000 clones, with about nine tenths occurring only once. Sequenced: peripheral blood. This rearrangement joins TRBV4-3 to TRBJ2-2, with 7 bases fitting TRBD2. The sequence came from a woman in her 70s with acute or convalescent COVID-19. The CDR3 reads CASSQVGGGTGELFF. CDR3 DNA: TGCGCCAGCAGCCAAGTTGGGGGGGGCACCGGGGAGCTGTTTTTT.